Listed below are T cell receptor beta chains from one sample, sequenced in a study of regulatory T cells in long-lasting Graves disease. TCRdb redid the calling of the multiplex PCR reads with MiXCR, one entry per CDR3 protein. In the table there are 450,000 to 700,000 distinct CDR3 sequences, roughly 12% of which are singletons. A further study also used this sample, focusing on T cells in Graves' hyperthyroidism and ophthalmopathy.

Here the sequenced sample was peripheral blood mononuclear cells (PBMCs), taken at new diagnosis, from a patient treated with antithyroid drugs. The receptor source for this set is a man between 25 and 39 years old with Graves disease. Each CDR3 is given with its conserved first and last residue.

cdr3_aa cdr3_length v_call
CASRVTGDRQPQHF 14 TRBV12-3/TRBV12-4
CASRNRGLYEQYF 13 TRBV6-1
CASSLARDREAFF 13 TRBV11-1
CSANFRSGDTQYF 13 TRBV20-1
CASSIRGGSETQYF 14 TRBV19
CASSPGLGVEQYF 13 TRBV12-3/TRBV12-4
CATSDSPEREGIGAIKDNEQFF 22 TRBV24-1
CSATSGRHTGELFF 14 TRBV20-1
CSATGTLAKNIQYF 14 TRBV29-1
CASSLVGSGVSPNEQFF 17 TRBV11-1
CSARPGQGDNEQFF 14 TRBV20-1
CASSDQLDSWETQYF 15 TRBV12-3/TRBV12-4
CASSQVWGRGIETQYF 16 TRBV4-1
CASSPTSDYNEQFF 14 TRBV28
CTSSLGVSGNTIYF 14 TRBV5-1
CASSKGRLYEQYF 13 TRBV14
CSARGPDGRTYEQYF 15 TRBV20-1
CASSATSGRGYEQYF 15 TRBV7-3
CASSIEHRGQDTQYF 15 TRBV19
CASSPPGVAGNTIYF 15 TRBV7-9
CASSLKWEPSYEQYF 15 TRBV27
CAISESVSPNEKLFF 15 TRBV10-3